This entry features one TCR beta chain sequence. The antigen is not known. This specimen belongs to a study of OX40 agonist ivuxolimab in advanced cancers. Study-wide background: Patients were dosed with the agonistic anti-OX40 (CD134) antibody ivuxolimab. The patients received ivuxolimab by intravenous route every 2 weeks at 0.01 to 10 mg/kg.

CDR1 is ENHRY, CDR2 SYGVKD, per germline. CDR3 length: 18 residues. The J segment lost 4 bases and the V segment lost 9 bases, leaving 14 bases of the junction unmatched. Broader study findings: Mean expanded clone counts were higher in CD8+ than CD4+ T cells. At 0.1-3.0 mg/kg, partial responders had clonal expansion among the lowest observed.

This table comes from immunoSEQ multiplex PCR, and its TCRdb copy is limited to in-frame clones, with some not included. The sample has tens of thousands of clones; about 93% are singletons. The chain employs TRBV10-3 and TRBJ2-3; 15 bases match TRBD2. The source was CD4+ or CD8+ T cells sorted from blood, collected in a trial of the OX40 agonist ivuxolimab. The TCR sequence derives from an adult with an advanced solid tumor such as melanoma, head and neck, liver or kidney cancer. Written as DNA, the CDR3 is TGTGCCATTTCACCGGGACTAGCGGGAGGTACGAGGGCAGATACGCAGTATTTT. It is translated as CAISPGLAGGTRADTQYF.